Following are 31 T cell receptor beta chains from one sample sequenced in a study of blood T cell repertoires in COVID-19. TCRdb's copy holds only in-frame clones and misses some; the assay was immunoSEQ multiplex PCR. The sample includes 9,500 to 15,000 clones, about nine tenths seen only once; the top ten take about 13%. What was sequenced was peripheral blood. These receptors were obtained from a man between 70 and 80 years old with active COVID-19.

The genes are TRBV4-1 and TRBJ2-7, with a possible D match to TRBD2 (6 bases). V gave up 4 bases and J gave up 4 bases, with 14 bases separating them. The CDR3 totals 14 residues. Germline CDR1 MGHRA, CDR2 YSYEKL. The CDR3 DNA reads TGCGCCAGCAGCCGGGCGGGGAGTTCGTACGAGCAGTACTTC. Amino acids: CASSRAGSSYEQYF.

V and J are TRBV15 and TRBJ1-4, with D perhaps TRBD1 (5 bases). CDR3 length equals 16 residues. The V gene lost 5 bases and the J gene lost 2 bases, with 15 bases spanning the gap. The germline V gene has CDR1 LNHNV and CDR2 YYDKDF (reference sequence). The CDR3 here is CATSPLGGGTNEKLFF. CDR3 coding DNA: TGTGCCACCAGCCCCCTGGGCGGGGGGACTAATGAAAAACTGTTTTTT.

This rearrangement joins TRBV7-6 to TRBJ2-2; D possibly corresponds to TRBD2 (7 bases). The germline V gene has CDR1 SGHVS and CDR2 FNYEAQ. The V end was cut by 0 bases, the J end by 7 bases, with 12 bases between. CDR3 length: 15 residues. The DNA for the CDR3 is TGTGCCAGCAGCTTAGCGGGGGGGCTGAACGGGGAGCTGTTTTTT. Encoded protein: CASSLAGGLNGELFF.

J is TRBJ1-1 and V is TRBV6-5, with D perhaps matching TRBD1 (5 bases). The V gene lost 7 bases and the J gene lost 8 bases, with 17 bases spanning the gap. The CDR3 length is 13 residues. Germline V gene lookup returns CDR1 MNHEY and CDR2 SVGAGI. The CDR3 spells CASNRPGLVEAFF. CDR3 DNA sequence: TGTGCCAGCAATCGACCAGGGTTGGTAGAAGCTTTCTTT.

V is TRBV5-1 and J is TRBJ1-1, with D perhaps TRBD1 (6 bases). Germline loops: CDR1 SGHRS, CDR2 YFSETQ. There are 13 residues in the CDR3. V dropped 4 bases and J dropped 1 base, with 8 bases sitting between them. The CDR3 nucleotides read TGCGCCAGCAGCCAGGGACAGAACACTGAAGCTTTCTTT. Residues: CASSQGQNTEAFF.

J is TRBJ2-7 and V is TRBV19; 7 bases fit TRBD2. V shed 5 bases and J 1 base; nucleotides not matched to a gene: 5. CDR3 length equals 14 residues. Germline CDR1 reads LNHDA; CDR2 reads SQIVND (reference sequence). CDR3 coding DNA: TGTGCCAGTAGTTCCTGGGAGGGGTCCTACGAGCAGTACTTC. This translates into CASSSWEGSYEQYF.

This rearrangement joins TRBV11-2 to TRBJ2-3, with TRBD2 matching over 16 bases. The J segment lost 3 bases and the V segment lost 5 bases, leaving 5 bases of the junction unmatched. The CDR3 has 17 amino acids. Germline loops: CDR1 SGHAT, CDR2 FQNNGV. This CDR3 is CASSRWGLAGGTDTQYF. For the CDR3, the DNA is TGTGCCAGCAGCCGGTGGGGACTAGCGGGAGGGACAGATACGCAGTATTTT.

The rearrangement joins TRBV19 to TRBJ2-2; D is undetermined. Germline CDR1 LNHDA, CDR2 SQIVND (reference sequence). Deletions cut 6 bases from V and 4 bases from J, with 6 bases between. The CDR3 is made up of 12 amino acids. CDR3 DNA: TGTGCCAGTAGCCTGAGCACCGGGGAGCTGTTTTTT. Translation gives CASSLSTGELFF.

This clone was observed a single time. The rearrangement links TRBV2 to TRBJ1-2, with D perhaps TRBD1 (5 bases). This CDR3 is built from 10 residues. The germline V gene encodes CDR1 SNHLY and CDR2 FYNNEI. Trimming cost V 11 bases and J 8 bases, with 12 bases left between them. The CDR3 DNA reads TGTGCCGGATCAGGGCCGGGCTACACCTTC. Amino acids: CAGSGPGYTF.

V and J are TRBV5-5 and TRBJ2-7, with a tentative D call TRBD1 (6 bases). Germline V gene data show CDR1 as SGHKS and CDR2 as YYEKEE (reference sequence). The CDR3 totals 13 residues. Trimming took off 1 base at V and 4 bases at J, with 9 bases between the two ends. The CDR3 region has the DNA TGTGCCAGCAGCTTGACAGGGTGGTACGAGCAGTACTTC. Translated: CASSLTGWYEQYF.

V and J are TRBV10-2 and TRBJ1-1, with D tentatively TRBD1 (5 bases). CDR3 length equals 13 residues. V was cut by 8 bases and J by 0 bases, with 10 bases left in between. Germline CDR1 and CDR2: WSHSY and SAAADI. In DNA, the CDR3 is TGCGCCAGCCGGACACTGTTGAACACTGAAGCTTTCTTT. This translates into CASRTLLNTEAFF.

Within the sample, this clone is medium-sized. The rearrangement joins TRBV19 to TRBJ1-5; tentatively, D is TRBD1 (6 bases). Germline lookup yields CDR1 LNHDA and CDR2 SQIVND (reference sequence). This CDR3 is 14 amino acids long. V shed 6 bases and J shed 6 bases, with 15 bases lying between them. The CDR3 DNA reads TGTGCCAGTAGGTTGGGACACTGGGTTCAGCCCCAGCATTTT. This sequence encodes CASRLGHWVQPQHF.

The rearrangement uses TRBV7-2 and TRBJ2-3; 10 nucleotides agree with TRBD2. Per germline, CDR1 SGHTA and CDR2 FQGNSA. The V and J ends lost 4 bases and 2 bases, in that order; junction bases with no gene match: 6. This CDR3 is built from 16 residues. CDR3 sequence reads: CASSSDSGGITDTQYF. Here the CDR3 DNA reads TGTGCCAGCAGCTCGGATAGCGGGGGGATCACAGATACGCAGTATTTT.

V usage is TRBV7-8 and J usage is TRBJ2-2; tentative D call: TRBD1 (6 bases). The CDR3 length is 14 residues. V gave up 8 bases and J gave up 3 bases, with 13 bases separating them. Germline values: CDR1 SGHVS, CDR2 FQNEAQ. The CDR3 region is CASARDTYTGELFF. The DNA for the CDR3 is TGTGCCAGCGCGAGGGACACTTACACCGGGGAGCTGTTTTTT.

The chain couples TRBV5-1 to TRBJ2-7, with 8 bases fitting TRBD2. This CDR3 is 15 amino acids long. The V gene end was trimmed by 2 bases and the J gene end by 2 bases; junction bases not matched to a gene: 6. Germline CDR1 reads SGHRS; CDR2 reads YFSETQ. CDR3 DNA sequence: TGCGCCAGCAGCTTCCTACTAGCGGAGGCCTACGAGCAGTACTTC. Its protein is CASSFLLAEAYEQYF.

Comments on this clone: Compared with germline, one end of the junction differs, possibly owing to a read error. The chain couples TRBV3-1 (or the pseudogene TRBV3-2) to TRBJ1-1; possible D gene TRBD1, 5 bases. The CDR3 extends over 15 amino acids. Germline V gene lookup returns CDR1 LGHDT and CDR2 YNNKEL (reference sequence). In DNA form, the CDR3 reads TGTGCCAGCAGACAAGGGGCAGAAGATAACACTGAAGCTTTCTTT. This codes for CASRQGAEDNTEAFF.

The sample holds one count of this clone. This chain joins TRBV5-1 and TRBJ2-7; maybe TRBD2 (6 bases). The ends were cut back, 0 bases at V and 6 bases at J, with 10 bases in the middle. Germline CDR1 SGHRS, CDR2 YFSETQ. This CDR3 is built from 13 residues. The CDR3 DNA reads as TGCGCCAGCAGCTTGGATGGGGGGAGCGAGCAGTACTTC. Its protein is CASSLDGGSEQYF.

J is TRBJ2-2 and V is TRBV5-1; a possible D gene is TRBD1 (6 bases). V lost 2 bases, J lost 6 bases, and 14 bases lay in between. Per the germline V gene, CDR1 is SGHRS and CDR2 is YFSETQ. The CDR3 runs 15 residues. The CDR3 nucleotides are TGCGCCAGCAGCTTCGTAGGGGGTAGGGCCGGGGAGCTGTTTTTT. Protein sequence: CASSFVGGRAGELFF.

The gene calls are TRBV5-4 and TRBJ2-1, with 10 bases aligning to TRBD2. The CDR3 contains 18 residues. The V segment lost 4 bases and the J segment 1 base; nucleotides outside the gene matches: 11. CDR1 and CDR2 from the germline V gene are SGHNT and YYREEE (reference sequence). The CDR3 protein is CASSPWIPSGSSYNEQFF. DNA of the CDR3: TGTGCCAGCAGCCCCTGGATACCTAGCGGGAGTTCCTACAATGAGCAGTTCTTC.

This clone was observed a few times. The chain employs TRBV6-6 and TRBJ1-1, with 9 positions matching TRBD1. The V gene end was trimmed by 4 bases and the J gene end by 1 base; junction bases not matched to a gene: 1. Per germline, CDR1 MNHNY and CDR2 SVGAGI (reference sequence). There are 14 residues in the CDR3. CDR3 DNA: TGTGCCAGCAGTTCGGACAGGGGGAACACTGAAGCTTTCTTT. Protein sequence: CASSSDRGNTEAFF.

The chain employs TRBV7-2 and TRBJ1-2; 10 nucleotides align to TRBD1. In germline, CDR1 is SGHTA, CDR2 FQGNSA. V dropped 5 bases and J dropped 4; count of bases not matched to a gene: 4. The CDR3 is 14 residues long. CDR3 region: CASSPRTGGYGYTF. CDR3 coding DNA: TGTGCCAGCAGCCCCCGGACAGGGGGCTATGGCTACACCTTC.

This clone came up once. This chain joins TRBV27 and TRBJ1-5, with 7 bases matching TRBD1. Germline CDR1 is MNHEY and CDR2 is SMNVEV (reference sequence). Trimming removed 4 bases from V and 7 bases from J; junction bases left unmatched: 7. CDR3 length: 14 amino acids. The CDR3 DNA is TGTGCCAGCAGTTCCAGGGGGAGTTTACAGCCCCAGCATTTT. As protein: CASSSRGSLQPQHF.

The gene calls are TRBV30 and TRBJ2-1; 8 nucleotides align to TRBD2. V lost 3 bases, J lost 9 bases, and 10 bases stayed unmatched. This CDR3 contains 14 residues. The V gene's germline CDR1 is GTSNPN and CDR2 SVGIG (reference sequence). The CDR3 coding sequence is TGTGCCTGGAGGGGGTTAGCGGGAAGGGGTGAGCAGTTCTTC. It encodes CAWRGLAGRGEQFF.

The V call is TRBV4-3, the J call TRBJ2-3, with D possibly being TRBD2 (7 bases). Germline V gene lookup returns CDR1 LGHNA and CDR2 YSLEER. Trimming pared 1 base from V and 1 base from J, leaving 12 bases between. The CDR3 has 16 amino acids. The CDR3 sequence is CASSQALRGRTDTQYF. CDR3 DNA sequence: TGCGCCAGCAGCCAAGCTTTGCGGGGGCGCACAGATACGCAGTATTTT.

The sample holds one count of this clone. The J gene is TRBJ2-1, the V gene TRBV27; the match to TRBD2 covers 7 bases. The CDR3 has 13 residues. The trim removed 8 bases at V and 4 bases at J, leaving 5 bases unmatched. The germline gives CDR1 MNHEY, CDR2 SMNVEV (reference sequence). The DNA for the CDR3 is TGTGCCAGCCGACTAGCATCGTACAATGAGCAGTTCTTC. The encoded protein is CASRLASYNEQFF.

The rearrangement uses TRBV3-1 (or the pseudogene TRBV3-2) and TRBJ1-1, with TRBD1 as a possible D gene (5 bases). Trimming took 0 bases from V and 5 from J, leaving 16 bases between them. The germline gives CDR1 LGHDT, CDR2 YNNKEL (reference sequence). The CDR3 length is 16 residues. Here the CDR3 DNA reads TGTGCCAGCAGCCAAGAATTCGGCCAGGGAAGTACTGAAGCTTTCTTT. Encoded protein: CASSQEFGQGSTEAFF.

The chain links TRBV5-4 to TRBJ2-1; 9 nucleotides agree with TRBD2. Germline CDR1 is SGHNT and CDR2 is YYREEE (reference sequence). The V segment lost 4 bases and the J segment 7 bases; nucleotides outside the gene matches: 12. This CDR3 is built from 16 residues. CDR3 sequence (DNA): TGTGCCAGCAGCGCCGTAGGTAGCGGGAGCGGTAATGAGCAGTTCTTC. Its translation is CASSAVGSGSGNEQFF.

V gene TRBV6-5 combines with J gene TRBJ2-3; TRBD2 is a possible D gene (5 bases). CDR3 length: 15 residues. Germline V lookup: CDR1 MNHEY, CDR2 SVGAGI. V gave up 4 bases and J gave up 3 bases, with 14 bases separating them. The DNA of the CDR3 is TGTGCCAGCAGTTGGCTAGCTGGAACAACAGATACGCAGTATTTT. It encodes CASSWLAGTTDTQYF.

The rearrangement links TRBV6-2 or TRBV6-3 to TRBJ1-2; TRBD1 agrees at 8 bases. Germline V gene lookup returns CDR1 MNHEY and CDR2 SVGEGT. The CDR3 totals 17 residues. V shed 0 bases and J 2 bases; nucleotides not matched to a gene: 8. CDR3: CASSYSSRGQENYGYTF. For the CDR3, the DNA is TGTGCCAGCAGTTACTCGAGTAGGGGACAGGAAAACTATGGCTACACCTTC.

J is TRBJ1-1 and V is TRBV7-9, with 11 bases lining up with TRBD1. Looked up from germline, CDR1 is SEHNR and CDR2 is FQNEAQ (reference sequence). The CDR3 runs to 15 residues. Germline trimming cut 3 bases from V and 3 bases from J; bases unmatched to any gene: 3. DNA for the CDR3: TGTGCCAGCAGCTTCGGGACAGGGGGTTACACTGAAGCTTTCTTT. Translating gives CASSFGTGGYTEAFF.

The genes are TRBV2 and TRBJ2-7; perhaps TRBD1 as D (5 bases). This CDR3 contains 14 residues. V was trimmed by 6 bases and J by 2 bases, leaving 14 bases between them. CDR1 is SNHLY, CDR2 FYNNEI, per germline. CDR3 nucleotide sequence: TGTGCCAGCAGGCCGACAGAGAATGCCTACGAGCAGTACTTC. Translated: CASRPTENAYEQYF.